This T cell receptor beta chain was profiled in a study of OX40 agonist ivuxolimab in advanced cancers. Sequencing was performed with immunoSEQ multiplex PCR; in TCRdb, only in-frame clones are kept and a portion is missing. Of some 94,000 clones listed, approximately 92% are singletons. Germline CDR1 SGHDT, CDR2 YYEEEE. The CDR3 extends over 14 amino acids. The V gene end was trimmed by 1 base and the J gene end by 5 bases; junction bases not matched to a gene: 5. The starting material was CD4+ or CD8+ T cells sorted from blood, obtained in a trial of the OX40 agonist ivuxolimab. J is TRBJ2-5 and V is TRBV5-6, with 7 bases fitting TRBD1. The source of this sequence is an adult with an advanced solid tumor such as melanoma, head and neck, liver or kidney cancer. This chain's CDR3 is CASSLSTGWETQYF. As DNA, the CDR3 is TGTGCCAGCAGCTTGTCGACAGGGTGGGAGACCCAGTACTTC. Filled out from reference TRBV5-6 and TRBJ2-5, the complete variable domain reads DAGVTQSPTHLIKTRGQQVTLRCSPKSGHDTVSWYQQALGQGPQFIFQYYEEEERQRGNFPDRFSGHQFPNYSSELNVNALLLGDSALYLCASSLSTGWETQYFGPGTRLLVL.